Following are 14 T cell receptor beta chains from one sample sequenced in a study of regulatory T cells in long-lasting Graves disease. Library construction for TCR beta used iRepertoire HTBI primers and Arm-PCR of CDR3 regions. A single record per CDR3 protein comes from TCRdb applying MiXCR to the multiplex PCR reads. The sample contains some 320,000 distinct CDR3 sequences, roughly 18% of which appear only once. Indicated time point: newly diagnosed GD, antithyroid drugs for less than 3 months. Preparation of the TCR library used RNA extracted from PBMCs. Source: peripheral blood mononuclear cells (PBMCs), taken at new diagnosis, from a patient treated with antithyroid drugs. These receptors came from a female donor with Graves disease.

This clonotype has ten or more counts. The V gene is TRBV12-3 or TRBV12-4, the J gene TRBJ1-6; 9 nucleotides line up with TRBD1. The CDR3 totals 15 residues. With V trimmed by 6 bases and J by 5 bases, 5 bases remained unmatched. Written as DNA, the CDR3 is TGTGCCAGCAGGGGGGGGACAGGGAATAATTCACCCCTCCACTTT. Protein product: CASRGGTGNNSPLHF.

On this clonotype: The likely explanation is a read error, given a far larger clone one base away. The rearrangement uses TRBV7-2 and TRBJ2-7; weak D call: TRBD1 (5 bases). The CDR3 is 13 amino acids. CDR1 and CDR2 (germline): SGHTA, FQGNSA. CDR3 protein: CVSSWGLVYEQYF. As DNA, the CDR3 is TGTGTCAGCAGCTGGGGCCTTGTCTACGAGCAGTACTTC.

This rearrangement joins TRBV9 to TRBJ1-1, with 10 bases aligning to TRBD1. V shed 4 bases, J shed 5 bases, and the junction held 8 bases outside the gene matches. The CDR3 is 15 residues long. Germline CDR1 SGDLS, CDR2 YYNGEE. The DNA of the CDR3 is TGTGCCAGCAGCTCCCAGGGACAGGGGAATACTGAAGCTTTCTTT. It yields the protein CASSSQGQGNTEAFF.

The chain is built from TRBV19 and TRBJ2-3, with TRBD2 matching 7 bases. Germline CDR1 reads LNHDA; CDR2 reads SQIVND (reference sequence). This CDR3 has 14 amino acids. J was trimmed by 2 bases and V by 6 bases; bases with no gene match: 5. DNA for the CDR3: TGTGCCAGTAGCGGGGACTACCTCACAGATACGCAGTATTTT. Translation: CASSGDYLTDTQYF.

For this clonotype: Just one base apart from a much larger clone, this may be a read error. In nucleotides, the CDR3 is TGTGCCAGTGGGACTATCGGCTACGAGCAGTACTTC. It yields the protein CASGTIGYEQYF. The chain has TRBV6-1 and TRBJ2-7; TRBD2 aligns across 7 bases. CDR3 size: 12 residues. Germline CDR1 is MNHNS and CDR2 is SASEGT. The V segment lost 9 bases and the J segment 3 bases; nucleotides outside the gene matches: 5.

This clonotype showed up just a few times. V gene TRBV28 combines with J gene TRBJ1-5, with D hard to call. The CDR3 consists of 15 residues. Trimming removed 5 bases from V and 9 bases from J, with 20 bases in between. Looked up from germline, CDR1 is MDHEN and CDR2 is SYDVKM. This chain's CDR3 is CASSPRHLSIRPQHF. CDR3 bases: TGTGCCAGCAGTCCCCGACACCTTTCCATCAGGCCCCAGCATTTT.

This clonotype was counted at least ten times. The gene calls are TRBV6-9 and TRBJ2-3; tentatively, D is TRBD2 (6 bases). The CDR3 spans 14 residues. Germline V CDR1 and CDR2: MNHGY, SVAAGI. V lost 3 bases to trimming and J lost 5 bases, with 12 bases between them. CDR3 residues: CASSYSPGLDTQYF. The CDR3 nucleotides are TGTGCCAGCAGTTACTCCCCGGGACTAGATACGCAGTATTTT.

This clonotype was observed at least ten times. The chain has TRBV6-1 and TRBJ2-6, with unresolved D. CDR1 is MNHNS and CDR2 is SASEGT in the germline V gene. There are 16 residues in the CDR3. Trimming removed 7 bases from V and 2 bases from J, with 15 bases in between. The CDR3 coding sequence is TGTGCCAGCACCTCACGGACCCGAGCTGGGGCCAACGTCCTGACTTTC. It specifies CASTSRTRAGANVLTF.

This clonotype was observed at least ten times. The chain recombines TRBV10-3 with TRBJ1-6, with 8 bases matching TRBD1. The CDR3 length is 15 residues. The V segment lost 6 bases and the J segment 6 bases; nucleotides outside the gene matches: 7. Germline CDR1 is ENHRY and CDR2 is SYGVKD. The CDR3 DNA reads TGTGCCATCAGCGGACAGGGCTCGCCTAATTCACCCCTCCACTTT. Its protein is CAISGQGSPNSPLHF.

This clonotype has ten or more counts. The genes are TRBV28 and TRBJ2-1, with TRBD2 matching over 9 bases. Trimming at V came to 5 bases and at J to 15 bases, leaving 14 bases not matched to a gene. CDR3 length equals 14 residues. Germline V CDR1 and CDR2: MDHEN, SYDVKM. The CDR3 region is CASSPLSGSTGWFF. The CDR3 nucleotides are TGTGCCAGCAGTCCCCTTAGCGGGAGTACGGGGTGGTTCTTC.

This clonotype was recorded many times. This chain connects TRBV18 to TRBJ1-4, with TRBD1 matching 7 bases. In germline, CDR1 is KGHSH, CDR2 LQKENI. Trimming cost V 5 bases and J 8 bases; bases outside gene matches: 8. This CDR3 contains 14 residues. CDR3: CASSSGTVGEKLFF. The CDR3 DNA is TGTGCCAGCTCATCCGGGACAGTAGGGGAAAAACTGTTTTTT.

This clonotype was counted at least ten times. The CDR3 coding sequence is TGTGCCAGCAGCCAGGGACAGGGGTTGGGCTACACCTTC. Translating gives CASSQGQGLGYTF. The genes are TRBV3-1 and TRBJ1-2, with TRBD1 identical over 10 bases. The germline V gene encodes CDR1 LGHDT and CDR2 YNNKEL (reference sequence). This CDR3 is built from 13 residues. The trim removed 3 bases at V and 8 bases at J, leaving 3 bases unmatched.

The J gene is TRBJ1-3, the V gene TRBV13; unclear D gene. The CDR3 extends over 15 amino acids. V lost 1 base, J lost 0 bases, and 7 bases lay in between. Looked up from germline, CDR1 is PRHDT and CDR2 is FYEKMQ (reference sequence). This CDR3 is CASSLEAGSGNTIYF. The CDR3 bases are TGTGCCAGCAGCTTAGAGGCAGGCTCTGGAAACACCATATATTTT.

This clonotype came up many times. The chain is built from TRBV11-2 and TRBJ2-7; D possibly corresponds to TRBD2 (5 bases). V lost 5 bases and J lost 1, with 9 bases in between. Looked up from germline, CDR1 is SGHAT and CDR2 is FQNNGV. This CDR3 comprises 13 residues. The CDR3 DNA sequence: TGTGCCAGCAGCATTAGCGCTTCCTACGAGCAGTACTTC. Translating gives CASSISASYEQYF. The whole variable domain, filled in from reference TRBV11-2 and TRBJ2-7, reads EAGVAQSPRYKIIEKRQSVAFWCNPISGHATLYWYQQILGQGPKLLIQFQNNGVVDDSQLPKDRFSAERLKGVDSTLKIQPAKLEDSAVYLCASSISASYEQYFGPGTRLTVT.